The source of this T cell receptor beta chain is a study of Ad26.COV2.S vaccination and SARS-CoV-2 variants. Study-level background: Each vaccinee took Ad26.COV2.S intramuscularly, once or twice 56 days apart.

The table came from immunoSEQ multiplex PCR; TCRdb's copy has only in-frame clones and leaves some out. The data show about 480,000 clones, with 70% to 90% seen just once and around 13% held by the top ten. Looked up from germline, CDR1 is SGHTA and CDR2 is FQGNSA. V shed 1 base and J shed 1 base, with 8 bases lying between them. The CDR3 consists of 15 residues. Findings of the study overall: Vaccinees reportedly had broad spike-specific CD8+ and CD4+ T cell responses. Participants in the vaccine arm had higher spike-specific TCR breadth; placebo recipients had lower. An underestimation of total T cell responses may have resulted from the TCR breadth and depth analyses.

Comments on this clone: Antigen: not known.

Treatment described: around 19 received Ad26.COV2.S at low or high dose, single or two shots; roughly five received placebo; per-sample allocation not given. At day 63 after the first vaccine or placebo injection, samples were drawn. This receptor was taken from a person between 18 and 65 years old who received the Ad26.COV2.S COVID-19 vaccine or a placebo. Sequenced material: peripheral blood, taken in a trial of Ad26.COV2.S vaccine versus placebo. The rearrangement uses TRBV7-2 and TRBJ2-1; no definite D call. The CDR3 sequence: CASSLGVMSYNEQFF. CDR3 sequence (DNA): TGTGCCAGCAGCTTAGGGGTGATGTCCTACAATGAGCAGTTCTTC. Supplemented by reference TRBV7-2 and TRBJ2-1, the full variable domain reads GAGVSQSPSNKVTEKGKDVELRCDPISGHTALYWYRQSLGQGLEFLIYFQGNSAPDKSGLPSDRFSAERTGGSVSTLTIQRTQQEDSAVYLCASSLGVMSYNEQFFGPGTRLTVL.